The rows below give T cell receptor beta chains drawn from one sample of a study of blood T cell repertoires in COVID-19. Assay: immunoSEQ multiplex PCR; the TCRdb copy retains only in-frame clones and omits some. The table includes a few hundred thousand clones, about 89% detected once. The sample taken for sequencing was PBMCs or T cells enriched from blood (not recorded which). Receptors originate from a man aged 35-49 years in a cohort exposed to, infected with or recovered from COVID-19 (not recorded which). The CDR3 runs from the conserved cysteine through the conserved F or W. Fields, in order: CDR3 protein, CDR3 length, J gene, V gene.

CDR3 protein: CASSLGLAGATGELFF; CDR3 length: 16; J gene: TRBJ2-2; V gene: TRBV10-1
CDR3 protein: CAIRDRNEQFF; CDR3 length: 11; J gene: TRBJ2-1; V gene: TRBV10-3
CDR3 protein: CASSLVQGTGEQYF; CDR3 length: 14; J gene: TRBJ2-7; V gene: TRBV7-9
CDR3 protein: CASSHLRDIFNYGYTF; CDR3 length: 16; J gene: TRBJ1-2; V gene: TRBV4-1
CDR3 protein: CASSIGQVGQPQHF; CDR3 length: 14; J gene: TRBJ1-5; V gene: TRBV19
CDR3 protein: CASSLSQGSQPQHF; CDR3 length: 14; J gene: TRBJ1-5; V gene: TRBV5-5
CDR3 protein: CAWSSSGGRDTQYF; CDR3 length: 14; J gene: TRBJ2-3; V gene: TRBV30
CDR3 protein: CASSATGPQETQYF; CDR3 length: 14; J gene: TRBJ2-5; V gene: TRBV18
CDR3 protein: CATSRGDSQVDTEAFF; CDR3 length: 16; J gene: TRBJ1-1; V gene: TRBV15
CDR3 protein: CASRGQGTRQETQYF; CDR3 length: 15; J gene: TRBJ2-5; V gene: TRBV7-8
CDR3 protein: CASRSTGDSNQPQHF; CDR3 length: 15; J gene: TRBJ1-5; V gene: TRBV28
CDR3 protein: CAWKNPRWGWADTQYF; CDR3 length: 16; J gene: TRBJ2-3; V gene: TRBV30
CDR3 protein: CASSQVPAGGANTGELFF; CDR3 length: 18; J gene: TRBJ2-2; V gene: TRBV3-1/TRBV3-2